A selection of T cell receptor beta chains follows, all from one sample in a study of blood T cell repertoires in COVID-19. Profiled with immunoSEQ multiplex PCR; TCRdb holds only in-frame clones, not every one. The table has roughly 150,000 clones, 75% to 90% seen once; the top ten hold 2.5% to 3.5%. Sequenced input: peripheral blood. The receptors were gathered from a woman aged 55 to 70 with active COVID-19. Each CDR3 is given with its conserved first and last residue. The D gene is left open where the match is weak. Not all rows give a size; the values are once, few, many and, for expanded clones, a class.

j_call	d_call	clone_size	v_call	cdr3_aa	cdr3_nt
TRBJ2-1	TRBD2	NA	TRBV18	CASSQWTSGNNEQFF	TGTGCCAGCTCACAATGGACTAGCGGGAACAATGAGCAGTTCTTC
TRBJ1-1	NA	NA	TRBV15	CATNQGIPNTEAFF	TGTGCCACCAACCAGGGTATACCGAACACTGAAGCTTTCTTT
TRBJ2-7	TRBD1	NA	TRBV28	CASSFEGWGTASPYEQYF	TGTGCCAGCAGTTTTGAAGGGTGGGGGACAGCGTCACCCTACGAGCAGTACTTC
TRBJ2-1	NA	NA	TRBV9	CASSVDGSSNEQFF	TGTGCCAGCAGCGTAGACGGGAGCTCCAATGAGCAGTTCTTC
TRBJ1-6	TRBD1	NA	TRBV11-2	CASSSGQGKGSPLHF	TGTGCCAGCAGCTCCGGACAGGGGAAGGGCTCACCCCTCCACTTT
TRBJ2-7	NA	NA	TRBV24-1	CATSDTGLPRGEQYF	TGTGCCACCAGTGATACGGGACTCCCCCGGGGAGAGCAGTACTTC
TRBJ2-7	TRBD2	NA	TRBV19	CASSIGVVGLAANSYEQYF	TGTGCCAGTAGTATCGGAGTGGTAGGACTAGCGGCAAACTCCTACGAGCAGTACTTC
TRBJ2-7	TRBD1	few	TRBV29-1	CSVGDRGYEQYF	TGCAGCGTCGGGGACAGGGGCTACGAGCAGTACTTC
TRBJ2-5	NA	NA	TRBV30	CAWSKGLGQQETQYF	TGTGCCTGGAGTAAGGGTCTCGGACAGCAAGAGACCCAGTACTTC
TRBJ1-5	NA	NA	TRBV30	CAWTRPGTLNQPQHF	TGTGCCTGGACCCGACCCGGGACACTCAATCAGCCCCAGCATTTT
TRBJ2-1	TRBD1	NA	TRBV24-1	CATNSPGTGYGNEQFF	TGTGCCACCAATTCTCCCGGGACAGGGTATGGGAATGAGCAGTTCTTC
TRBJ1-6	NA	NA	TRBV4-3	CASSQATHSPLHF	TGCGCCAGCAGCCAAGCCACTCATTCACCCCTCCACTTT
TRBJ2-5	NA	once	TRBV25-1	CASSESGARGETQYF	TGTGCCAGCAGTGAATCGGGCGCCCGGGGGGAGACCCAGTACTTC
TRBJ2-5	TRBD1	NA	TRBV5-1	CASSPQGATETQYF	TGCGCCAGCAGCCCCCAGGGGGCTACGGAGACCCAGTACTTC
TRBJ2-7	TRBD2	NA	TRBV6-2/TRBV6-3	CASSLAGGGYEQYF	TGTGCCAGCAGTTTAGCGGGAGGTGGCTACGAGCAGTACTTC
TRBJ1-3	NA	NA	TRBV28	CASSLSADTIYF	TGTGCCAGCAGTTTATCGGCGGACACCATATATTTT
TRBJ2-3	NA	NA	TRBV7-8	CASSLLGVTDTQYF	TGTGCCAGCAGCTTACTAGGTGTCACAGATACGCAGTATTTT
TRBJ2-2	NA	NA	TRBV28	CASSLRFQVATGELFF	TGTGCCAGCAGTCTTAGATTTCAGGTTGCGACCGGGGAGCTGTTTTTT
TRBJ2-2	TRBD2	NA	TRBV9	CASSVQAGVIGELFF	TGTGCCAGCAGCGTACAAGCGGGAGTAATCGGGGAGCTGTTTTTT
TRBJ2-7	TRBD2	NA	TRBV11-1	CASSPVGGRPSYEQYF	TGTGCCAGCAGCCCGGTAGGCGGGAGGCCGTCCTACGAGCAGTACTTC
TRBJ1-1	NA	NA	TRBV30	CAWRTGLNTEAFF	TGTGCCTGGAGAACAGGGCTTAACACTGAAGCTTTCTTT
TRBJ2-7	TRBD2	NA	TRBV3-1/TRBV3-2	CASSQVAGPGEQYF	TGTGCCAGCAGCCAAGTAGCGGGGCCGGGGGAGCAGTACTTC
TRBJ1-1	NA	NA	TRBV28	CASGLGGEEGEAFF	TGTGCCAGCGGCCTGGGGGGTGAAGAGGGGGAAGCTTTCTTT
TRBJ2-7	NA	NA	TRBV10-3	CATGGVYEQYF	TGTGCCACCGGCGGGGTCTACGAGCAGTACTTC
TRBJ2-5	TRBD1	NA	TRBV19	CASRPDRVQETQYF	TGTGCCAGTAGGCCCGACAGGGTCCAAGAGACCCAGTACTTC
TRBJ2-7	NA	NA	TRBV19	CASSIFWDTGSNYEQYF	TGTGCCAGTAGTATCTTTTGGGATACGGGGAGCAACTACGAGCAGTACTTC
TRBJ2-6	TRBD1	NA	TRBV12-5	CASGLGQGFVSGANVLTF	TGTGCTAGTGGTCTAGGACAGGGTTTTGTCTCTGGGGCCAACGTCCTGACTTTC
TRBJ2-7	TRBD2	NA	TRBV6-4	CASSDPDLAGGAYEQYF	TGTGCCAGCAGTGACCCCGATCTAGCGGGAGGCGCCTACGAGCAGTACTTC
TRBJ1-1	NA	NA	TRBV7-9	CASSLGAGWNTEAFF	TGTGCCAGCAGCTTAGGGGCGGGATGGAACACTGAAGCTTTCTTT
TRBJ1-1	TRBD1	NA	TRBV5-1	CASRGTVNTEAFF	TGCGCCAGCAGAGGGACAGTCAACACTGAAGCTTTCTTT
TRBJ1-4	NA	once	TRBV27	CASRDTGLANEKLFF	TGTGCCAGCAGAGACACAGGGTTGGCTAATGAAAAACTGTTTTTT
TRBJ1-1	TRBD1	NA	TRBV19	CASSIGQGGAEAFF	TGTGCCAGTAGTATAGGACAGGGTGGAGCTGAAGCTTTCTTT
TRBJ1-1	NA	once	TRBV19	CASSIQGTLMNTEAFF	TGTGCCAGTAGTATACAGGGGACCCTAATGAACACTGAAGCTTTCTTT
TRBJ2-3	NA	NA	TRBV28	CASSPGLHAGTDTLYF	TGTGCCAGCAGTCCAGGACTGCATGCCGGCACAGATACGCTGTATTTT
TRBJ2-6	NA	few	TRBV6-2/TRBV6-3	CASSYGGTGANVLTF	TGTGCCAGCAGTTACGGGGGCACCGGGGCCAACGTCCTGACTTTC
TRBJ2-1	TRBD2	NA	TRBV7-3	CASSSPGLAGYNEQFF	TGTGCCAGCAGCTCTCCGGGACTAGCGGGATACAATGAGCAGTTCTTC
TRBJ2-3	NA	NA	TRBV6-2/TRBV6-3	CASSPQGYTQYF	TGTGCCAGCAGCCCACAGGGATATACGCAGTATTTT
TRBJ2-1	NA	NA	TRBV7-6	CASSLDPGRSYNEQFF	TGTGCCAGCAGCTTAGATCCGGGTCGCTCCTACAATGAGCAGTTCTTC
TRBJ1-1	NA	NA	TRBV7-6	CASSLAPGIAEAFF	TGTGCCAGCAGCTTAGCACCGGGGATAGCCGAAGCTTTCTTT
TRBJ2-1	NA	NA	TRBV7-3	CASSLIAVSSYNEQFF	TGTGCCAGCAGTCTAATAGCGGTTAGCTCCTACAATGAGCAGTTCTTC
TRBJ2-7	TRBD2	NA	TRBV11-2	CASSSPREGPYEQYF	TGTGCCAGCAGCTCCCCCCGGGAGGGCCCCTACGAGCAGTACTTC
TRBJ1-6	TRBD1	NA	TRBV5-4	CASSFGYTGGRSPLHF	TGTGCCAGCAGCTTCGGGTACACAGGGGGCCGGTCACCCCTCCACTTT
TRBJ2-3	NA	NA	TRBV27	CASSLLAADTQYF	TGTGCCAGCAGTTTATTAGCGGCGGATACGCAGTATTTT
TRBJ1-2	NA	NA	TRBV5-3	CARSLDTGQNYGYTF	TGTGCCAGAAGCTTGGATACCGGACAGAACTATGGCTACACCTTC
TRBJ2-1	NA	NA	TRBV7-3	CASSFSQYNEQFF	TGTGCCAGCAGTTTTTCACAGTACAATGAGCAGTTCTTC
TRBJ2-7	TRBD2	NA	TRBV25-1	CASSLVRESEQYF	TGTGCCAGCAGTCTTGTGCGGGAGTCCGAGCAGTACTTC
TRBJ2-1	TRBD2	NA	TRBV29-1	CSVVQREVNEQFF	TGCAGCGTTGTGCAGCGGGAGGTTAATGAGCAGTTCTTC
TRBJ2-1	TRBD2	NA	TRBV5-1	CASSLVQAGGRSYNEQFF	TGCGCCAGCAGCTTGGTTCAAGCGGGAGGGCGGTCCTACAATGAGCAGTTCTTC
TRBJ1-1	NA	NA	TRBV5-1	CASSPRSQKNTEAFF	TGCGCCAGCAGCCCCCGGAGTCAAAAGAACACTGAAGCTTTCTTT
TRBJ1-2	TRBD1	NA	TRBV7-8	CASSRTGVGNYGYTF	TGTGCCAGCAGCCGTACAGGGGTGGGGAACTATGGCTACACCTTC
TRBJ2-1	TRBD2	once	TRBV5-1	CASSFPGTSGSGEQFF	TGCGCCAGCAGCTTCCCCGGGACTAGCGGGAGTGGTGAGCAGTTCTTC
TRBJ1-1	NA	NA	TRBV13	CASSSGAGDTEAFF	TGTGCCAGCAGCTCTGGGGCAGGGGACACTGAAGCTTTCTTT
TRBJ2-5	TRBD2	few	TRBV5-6	CASSLGTSGSRETQYF	TGTGCCAGCAGCTTGGGGACTAGCGGATCCAGGGAGACCCAGTACTTC
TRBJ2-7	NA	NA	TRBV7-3	CASSHGSGPYYEQYF	TGTGCCAGCAGCCACGGGAGCGGGCCCTACTACGAGCAGTACTTC
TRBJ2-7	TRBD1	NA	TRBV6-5	CASSYRWTGSWNEQYF	TGTGCCAGCAGTTACCGGTGGACAGGGTCTTGGAACGAGCAGTACTTC
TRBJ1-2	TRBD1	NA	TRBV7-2	CASSRDRGGYGYTF	TGTGCCAGCAGCCGGGACAGAGGGGGATATGGCTACACCTTC
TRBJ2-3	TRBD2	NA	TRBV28	CASVLGLSGRKDTQYF	TGTGCCAGCGTCTTGGGGCTTAGCGGGAGAAAAGATACGCAGTATTTT
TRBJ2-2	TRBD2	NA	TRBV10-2	CASSILAGRNTGELFF	TGCGCCAGCAGTATACTAGCGGGAAGAAACACCGGGGAGCTGTTTTTT
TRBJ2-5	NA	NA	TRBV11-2	CASSLGDLSQYF	TGTGCCAGCAGCTTAGGCGATTTGTCTCAGTACTTC
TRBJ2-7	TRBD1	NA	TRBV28	CASSPGQVYYEQYF	TGTGCCAGCAGTCCGGGACAGGTATACTACGAGCAGTACTTC